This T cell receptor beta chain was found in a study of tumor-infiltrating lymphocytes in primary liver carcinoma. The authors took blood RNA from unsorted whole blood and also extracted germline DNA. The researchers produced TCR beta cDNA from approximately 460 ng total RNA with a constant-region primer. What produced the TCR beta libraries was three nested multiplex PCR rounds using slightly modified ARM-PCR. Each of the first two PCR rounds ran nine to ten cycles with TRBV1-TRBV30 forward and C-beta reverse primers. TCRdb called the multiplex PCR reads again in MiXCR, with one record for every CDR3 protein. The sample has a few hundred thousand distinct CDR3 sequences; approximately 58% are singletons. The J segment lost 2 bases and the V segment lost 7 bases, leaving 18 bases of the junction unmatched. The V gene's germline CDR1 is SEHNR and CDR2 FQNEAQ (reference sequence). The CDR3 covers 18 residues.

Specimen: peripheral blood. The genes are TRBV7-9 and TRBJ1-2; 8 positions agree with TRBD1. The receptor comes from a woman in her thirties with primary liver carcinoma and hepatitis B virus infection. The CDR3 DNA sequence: TGTGCCAGCACCAAAATCGGGGGAAGGACAGGGACCAACTATGGCTACACCTTC. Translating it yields CASTKIGGRTGTNYGYTF.